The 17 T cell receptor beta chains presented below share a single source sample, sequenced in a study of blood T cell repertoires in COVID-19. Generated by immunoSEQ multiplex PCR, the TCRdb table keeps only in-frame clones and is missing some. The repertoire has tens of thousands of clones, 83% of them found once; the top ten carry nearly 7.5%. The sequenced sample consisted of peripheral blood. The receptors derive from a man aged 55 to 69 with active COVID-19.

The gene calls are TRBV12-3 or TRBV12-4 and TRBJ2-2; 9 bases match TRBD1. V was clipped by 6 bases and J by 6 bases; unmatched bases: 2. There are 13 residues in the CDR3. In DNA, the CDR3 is TGTGCCAGCAGACGACAGGGGGCCGGGGAGCTGTTTTTT. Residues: CASRRQGAGELFF.

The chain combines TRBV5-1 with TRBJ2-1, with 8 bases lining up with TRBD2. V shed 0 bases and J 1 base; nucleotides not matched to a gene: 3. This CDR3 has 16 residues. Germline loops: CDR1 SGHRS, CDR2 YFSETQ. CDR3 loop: CASSLASGSSYNEQFF. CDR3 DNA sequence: TGCGCCAGCAGCTTGGCAAGCGGGAGTTCCTACAATGAGCAGTTCTTC.

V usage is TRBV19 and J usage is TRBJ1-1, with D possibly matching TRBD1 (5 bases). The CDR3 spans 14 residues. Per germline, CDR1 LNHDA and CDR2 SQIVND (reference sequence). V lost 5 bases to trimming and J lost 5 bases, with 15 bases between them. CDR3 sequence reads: CASSFREGSTEAFF. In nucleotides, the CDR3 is TGTGCCAGTAGTTTCAGGGAAGGAAGTACTGAAGCTTTCTTT.

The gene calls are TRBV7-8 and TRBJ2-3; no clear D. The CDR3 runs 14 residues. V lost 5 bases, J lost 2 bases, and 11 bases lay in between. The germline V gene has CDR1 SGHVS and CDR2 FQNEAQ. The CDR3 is CASSRDTFTDTQYF. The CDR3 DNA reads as TGTGCCAGCAGCCGAGACACCTTCACAGATACGCAGTATTTT.

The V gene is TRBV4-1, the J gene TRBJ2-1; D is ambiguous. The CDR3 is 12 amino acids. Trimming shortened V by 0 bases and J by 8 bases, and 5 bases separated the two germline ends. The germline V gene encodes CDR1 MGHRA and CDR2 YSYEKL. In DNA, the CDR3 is TGCGCCAGCAGCCAAGATGGCTATGAGCAGTTCTTC. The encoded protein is CASSQDGYEQFF.

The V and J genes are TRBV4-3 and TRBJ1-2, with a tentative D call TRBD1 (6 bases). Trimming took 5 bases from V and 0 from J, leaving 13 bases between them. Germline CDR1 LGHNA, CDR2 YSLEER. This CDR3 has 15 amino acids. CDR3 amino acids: CASSYGRGANYGYTF. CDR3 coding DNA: TGCGCCAGCAGCTATGGCAGGGGCGCTAACTATGGCTACACCTTC.

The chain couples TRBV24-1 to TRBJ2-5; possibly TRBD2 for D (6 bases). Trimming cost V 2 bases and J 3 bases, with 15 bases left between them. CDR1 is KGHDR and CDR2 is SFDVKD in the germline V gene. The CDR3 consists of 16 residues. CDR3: CATSDSDSSAKETQYF. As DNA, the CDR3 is TGTGCCACCAGTGATTCAGACTCTAGCGCCAAAGAGACCCAGTACTTC.

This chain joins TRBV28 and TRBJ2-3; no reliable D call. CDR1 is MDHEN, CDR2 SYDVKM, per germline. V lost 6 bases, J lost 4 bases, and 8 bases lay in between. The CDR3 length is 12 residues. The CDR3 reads CASSSTPDTQYF. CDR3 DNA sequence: TGTGCCAGCAGCTCTACCCCAGATACGCAGTATTTT.

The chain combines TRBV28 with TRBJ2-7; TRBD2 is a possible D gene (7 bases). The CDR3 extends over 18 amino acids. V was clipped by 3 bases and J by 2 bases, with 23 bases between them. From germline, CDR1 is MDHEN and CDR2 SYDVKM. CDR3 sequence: CASSFRGGGGYTTYEQYF. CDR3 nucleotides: TGTGCCAGCAGTTTTCGCGGGGGTGGGGGCTATACGACCTACGAGCAGTACTTC.

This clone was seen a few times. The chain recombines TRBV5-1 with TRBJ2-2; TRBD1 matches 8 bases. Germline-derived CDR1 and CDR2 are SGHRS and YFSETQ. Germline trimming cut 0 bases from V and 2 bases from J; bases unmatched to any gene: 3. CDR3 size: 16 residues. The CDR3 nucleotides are TGCGCCAGCAGCTTGGGGGGGACAGGAAACACCGGGGAGCTGTTTTTT. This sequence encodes CASSLGGTGNTGELFF.

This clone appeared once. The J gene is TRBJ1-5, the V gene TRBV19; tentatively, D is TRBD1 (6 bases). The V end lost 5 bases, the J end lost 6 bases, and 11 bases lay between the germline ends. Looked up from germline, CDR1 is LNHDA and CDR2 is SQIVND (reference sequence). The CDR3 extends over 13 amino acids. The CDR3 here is CASSQTGPQPQHF. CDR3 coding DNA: TGTGCCAGTAGTCAGACAGGACCTCAGCCCCAGCATTTT.

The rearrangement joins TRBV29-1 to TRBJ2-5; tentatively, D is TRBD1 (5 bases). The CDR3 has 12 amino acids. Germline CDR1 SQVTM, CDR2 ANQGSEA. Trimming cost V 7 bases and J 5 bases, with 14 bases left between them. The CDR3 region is CSAGHPGETQYF. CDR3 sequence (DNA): TGCAGCGCCGGACACCCCGGGGAGACCCAGTACTTC.

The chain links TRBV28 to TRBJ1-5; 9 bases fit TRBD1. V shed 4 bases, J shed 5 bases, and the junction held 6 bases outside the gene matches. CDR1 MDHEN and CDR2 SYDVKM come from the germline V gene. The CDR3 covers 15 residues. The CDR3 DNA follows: TGTGCCAGCAGTTCCACCGGGACAGGGTATCAGCCCCAGCATTTT. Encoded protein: CASSSTGTGYQPQHF. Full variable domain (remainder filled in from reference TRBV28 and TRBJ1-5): DVKVTQSSRYLVKRTGEKVFLECVQDMDHENMFWYRQDPGLGLRLIYFSYDVKMKEKGDIPEGYSVSREKKERFSLILESASTNQTSMYLCASSSTGTGYQPQHFGDGTRLSIL.

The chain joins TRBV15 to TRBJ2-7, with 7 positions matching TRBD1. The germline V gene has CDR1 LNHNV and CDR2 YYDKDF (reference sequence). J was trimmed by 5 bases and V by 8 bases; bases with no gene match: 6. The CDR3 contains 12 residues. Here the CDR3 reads CATRDRENEQYF. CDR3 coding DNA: TGTGCCACCCGCGACAGGGAGAACGAGCAGTACTTC. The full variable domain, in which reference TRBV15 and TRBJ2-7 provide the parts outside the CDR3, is DAMVIQNPRYQVTQFGKPVTLSCSQTLNHNVMYWYQQKSSQAPKLLFHYYDKDFNNEADTPDNFQSRRPNTSFCFLDIRSPGLGDTAMYLCATRDRENEQYFGPGTRLTVT.

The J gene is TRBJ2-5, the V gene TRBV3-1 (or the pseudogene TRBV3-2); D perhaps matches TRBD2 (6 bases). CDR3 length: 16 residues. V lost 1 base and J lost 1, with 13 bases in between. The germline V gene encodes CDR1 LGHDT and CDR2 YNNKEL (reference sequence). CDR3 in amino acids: CASSQVYRDFQETQYF. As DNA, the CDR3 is TGTGCCAGCAGCCAAGTTTACCGGGACTTCCAAGAGACCCAGTACTTC.

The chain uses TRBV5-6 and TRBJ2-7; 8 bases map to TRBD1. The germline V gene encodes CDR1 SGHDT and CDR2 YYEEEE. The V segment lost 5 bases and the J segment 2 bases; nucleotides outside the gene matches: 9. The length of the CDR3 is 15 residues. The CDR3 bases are TGTGCCAGCAGTCCAGGGGGCCGTGGGGCCTACGAGCAGTACTTC. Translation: CASSPGGRGAYEQYF.

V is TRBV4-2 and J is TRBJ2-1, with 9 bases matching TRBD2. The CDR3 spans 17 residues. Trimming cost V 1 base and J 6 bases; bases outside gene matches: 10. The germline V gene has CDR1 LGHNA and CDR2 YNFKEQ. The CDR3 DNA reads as TGTGCCAGCAGCCAAGGTCGTGCGGGGGGGTTCGGCAATGAGCAGTTCTTC. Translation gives CASSQGRAGGFGNEQFF.